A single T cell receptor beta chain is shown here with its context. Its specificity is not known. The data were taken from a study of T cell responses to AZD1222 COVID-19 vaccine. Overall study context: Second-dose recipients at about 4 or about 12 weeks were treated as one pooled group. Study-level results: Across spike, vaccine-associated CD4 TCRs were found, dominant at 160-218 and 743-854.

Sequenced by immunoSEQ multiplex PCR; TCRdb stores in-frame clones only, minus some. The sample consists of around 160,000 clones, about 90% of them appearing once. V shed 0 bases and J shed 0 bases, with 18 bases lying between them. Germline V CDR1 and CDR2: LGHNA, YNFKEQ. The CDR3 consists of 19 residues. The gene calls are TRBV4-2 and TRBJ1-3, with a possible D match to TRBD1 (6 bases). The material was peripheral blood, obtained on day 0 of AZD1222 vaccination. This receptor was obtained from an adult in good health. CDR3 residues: CASSQDLPLTGDSGNTIYF. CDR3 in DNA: TGTGCCAGCAGCCAAGATCTCCCGTTGACAGGAGACTCTGGAAACACCATATATTTT.